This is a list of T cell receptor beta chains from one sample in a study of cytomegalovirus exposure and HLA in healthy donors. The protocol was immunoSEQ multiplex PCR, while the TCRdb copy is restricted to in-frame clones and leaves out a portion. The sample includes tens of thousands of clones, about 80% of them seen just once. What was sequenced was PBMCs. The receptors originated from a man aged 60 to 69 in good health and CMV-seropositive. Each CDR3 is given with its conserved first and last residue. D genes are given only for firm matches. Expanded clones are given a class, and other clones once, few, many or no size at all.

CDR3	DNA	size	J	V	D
CASSLATANTEAFF	TGCGCCAGCAGCTTGGCGACAGCGAACACTGAAGCTTTCTTT	.	TRBJ1-1	TRBV5-1	.
CASSLAGGGGSSYNEQFF	TGTGCCAGCAGCTTGGCCGGGGGGGGAGGGAGCTCCTACAATGAGCAGTTCTTC	.	TRBJ2-1	TRBV5-6	TRBD2
CASSSREGGLAFLGADTQYF	TGTGCCAGCAGCTCCCGGGAGGGGGGACTAGCGTTCCTAGGGGCAGATACGCAGTATTTT	.	TRBJ2-3	TRBV5-5	TRBD2
CASSSQGPYEQYF	TGTGCCAGCAGTTCCCAGGGTCCCTACGAGCAGTACTTC	.	TRBJ2-7	TRBV27	.
CASSLWAGGFRGYTF	TGTGCCAGCAGTTTGTGGGCAGGGGGTTTCCGTGGCTACACCTTC	.	TRBJ1-2	TRBV27	TRBD1
CSVGGGEGYGYTF	TGCAGCGTTGGCGGGGGCGAAGGGTATGGCTACACCTTC	.	TRBJ1-2	TRBV29-1	.
CASSSTSAASSEQFF	TGTGCCAGTAGTTCGACTAGCGCCGCCTCTTCTGAGCAGTTCTTC	.	TRBJ2-1	TRBV19	TRBD2
CASKTSYSNEQFF	TGTGCCAGCAAGACTAGCTACTCCAATGAGCAGTTCTTC	once	TRBJ2-1	TRBV6-1	TRBD2
CASSPPSVNTEAFF	TGTGCCAGCAGCCCACCCTCGGTGAACACTGAAGCTTTCTTT	.	TRBJ1-1	TRBV6-6	.
CASSSYSGSTDTQYF	TGTGCCAGCAGTTCCTATAGCGGTAGCACAGATACGCAGTATTTT	.	TRBJ2-3	TRBV27	.
CASSRGQEDYNEQFF	TGTGCCAGCAGCCGGGGTCAGGAAGACTACAATGAGCAGTTCTTC	once	TRBJ2-1	TRBV9	.
CASSPRQGFTEAFF	TGTGCCAGCAGTCCCCGACAGGGTTTCACTGAAGCTTTCTTT	.	TRBJ1-1	TRBV6-1	TRBD1
CASSQDRNSGNTIYF	TGCGCCAGCAGCCAAGACAGGAACTCTGGAAACACCATATATTTT	.	TRBJ1-3	TRBV4-1	.
CASSSDGRFQGAQYF	TGTGCCAGCAGTTCGGATGGACGGTTTCAAGGGGCCCAGTACTTC	.	TRBJ2-5	TRBV27	.
CSVAIRVGYNEQFF	TGCAGCGTTGCGATCCGGGTAGGTTACAATGAGCAGTTCTTC	.	TRBJ2-1	TRBV29-1	.
CASSEGRSQPQHF	TGTGCCAGCAGTGAAGGAAGGAGTCAGCCCCAGCATTTT	once	TRBJ1-5	TRBV6-1	.
CASSLVGLASGELFF	TGTGCCAGCAGCTTAGTGGGACTAGCGTCCGGGGAGCTGTTTTTT	few	TRBJ2-2	TRBV7-8	TRBD2
CASSPLGSYNEQFF	TGTGCCAGCAGCCCTCTTGGGAGCTACAATGAGCAGTTCTTC	.	TRBJ2-1	TRBV7-6	.
CAISVDRGNEQFF	TGTGCCATCAGTGTAGACAGAGGCAATGAGCAGTTCTTC	.	TRBJ2-1	TRBV10-3	.
CASSLRTSGSNEQFF	TGTGCCAGCAGCCTTAGGACTAGCGGGAGCAATGAGCAGTTCTTC	few	TRBJ2-1	TRBV6-5	TRBD2
CATSSRAGGLSYNSPLHF	TGTGCCACCAGCAGCCGGGCAGGGGGCCTATCCTATAATTCACCCCTCCACTTT	.	TRBJ1-6	TRBV15	TRBD1
CSVEDQGQGYGYTF	TGCAGCGTTGAAGATCAAGGGCAGGGCTATGGCTACACCTTC	.	TRBJ1-2	TRBV29-1	.
CASSPSGSGRANEQLF	TGTGCCAGCAGCCCCTCGGGAAGCGGGAGGGCGAATGAGCAGCTCTTC	.	TRBJ2-1	TRBV13	TRBD2
CATSSGGQRMNTEAFF	TGTGCCACCAGCAGCGGGGGACAGCGGATGAACACTGAAGCTTTCTTT	once	TRBJ1-1	TRBV15	TRBD1
CASSQGLVHEQFF	TGTGCCAGCAGCCAAGGCCTAGTCCATGAGCAGTTCTTC	once	TRBJ2-1	TRBV14	.
CASRNRGRFLGYTF	TGTGCCAGCCGGAACAGGGGGCGCTTCTTGGGCTACACCTTC	.	TRBJ1-2	TRBV6-5	TRBD1
CAISESKSDTDTQYF	TGTGCCATCAGTGAGTCGAAAAGCGACACAGATACGCAGTATTTT	.	TRBJ2-3	TRBV10-3	.
CASSEALGPHMNTEAFF	TGTGCCAGCAGTGAAGCGCTTGGTCCCCACATGAACACTGAAGCTTTCTTT	few	TRBJ1-1	TRBV2	.
CASSQRIQGKAFF	TGTGCCAGCAGTCAAAGGATCCAGGGGAAAGCTTTCTTT	few	TRBJ1-1	TRBV6-5	.